The clone carrying this T cell receptor beta chain occurred once. The data were obtained in a study of blood T cell repertoires in COVID-19. Looking at the study overall: From the United States, Italy and Spain came samples of acute and convalescent COVID-19. In each case, the material was cDNA or gDNA derived from T cells, B-cell-depleted T cells, or PBMCs.

V was shortened by 0 bases and J by 1 base, with 15 bases between the two germline ends. The CDR3 totals 17 residues. Germline V gives CDR1 ENHRY, CDR2 SYGVKD. Original methodology: Nucleated cell number was recorded as an estimate derived from reference gene primer amplification. Using immunoSEQ multiplex PCR, the repertoire was profiled, and TCRdb retains in-frame clones only, with some absent. Clonal size and the V and J genes are those of that table, whereas D and trimming came from the DNA. The sample consists of about 45,000 clones, around 87% of them appearing once. The sequencing input was peripheral blood. This chain links TRBV10-3 with TRBJ2-5; D perhaps matches TRBD1 (5 bases). The sequence was collected from a human donor in a cohort sampled during active COVID-19. The CDR3 is CAISESGQAGIQETQYF. The CDR3 nucleotides read TGTGCCATCAGTGAGTCGGGTCAGGCAGGGATCCAAGAGACCCAGTACTTC.